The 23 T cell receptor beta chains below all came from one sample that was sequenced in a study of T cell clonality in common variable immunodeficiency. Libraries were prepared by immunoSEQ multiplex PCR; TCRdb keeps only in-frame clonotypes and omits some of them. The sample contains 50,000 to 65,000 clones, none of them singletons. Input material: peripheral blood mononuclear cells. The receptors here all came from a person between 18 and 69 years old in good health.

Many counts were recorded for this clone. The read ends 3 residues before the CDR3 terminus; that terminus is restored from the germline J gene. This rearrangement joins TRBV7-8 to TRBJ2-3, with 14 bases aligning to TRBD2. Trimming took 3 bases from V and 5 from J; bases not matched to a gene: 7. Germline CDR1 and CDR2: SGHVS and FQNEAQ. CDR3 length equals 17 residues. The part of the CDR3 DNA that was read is TGTGCCAGCAGCTTTGGAGGACTAGCGGGAGGTGGAGATACG. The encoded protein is CASSFGGLAGGGDT. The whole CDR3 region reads CASSFGGLAGGGDTQYF.

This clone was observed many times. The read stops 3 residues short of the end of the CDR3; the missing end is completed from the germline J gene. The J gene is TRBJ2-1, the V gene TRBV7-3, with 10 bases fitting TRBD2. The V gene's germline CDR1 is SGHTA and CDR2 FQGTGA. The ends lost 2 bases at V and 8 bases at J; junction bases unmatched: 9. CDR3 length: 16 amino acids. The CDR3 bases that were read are TGTGCCAGCAGCTTAGGGGCTAGCGGGAGAAGGGATGAG. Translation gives CASSLGASGRRDE. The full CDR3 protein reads CASSLGASGRRDEQFF.

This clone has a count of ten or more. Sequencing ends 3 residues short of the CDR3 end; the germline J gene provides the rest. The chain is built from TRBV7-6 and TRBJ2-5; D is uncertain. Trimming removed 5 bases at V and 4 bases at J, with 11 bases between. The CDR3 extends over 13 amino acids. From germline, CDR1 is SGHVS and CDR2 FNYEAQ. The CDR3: CASSTRNRETQYF. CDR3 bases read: TGTGCCAGCAGCACACGAAATCGAGAGACC.

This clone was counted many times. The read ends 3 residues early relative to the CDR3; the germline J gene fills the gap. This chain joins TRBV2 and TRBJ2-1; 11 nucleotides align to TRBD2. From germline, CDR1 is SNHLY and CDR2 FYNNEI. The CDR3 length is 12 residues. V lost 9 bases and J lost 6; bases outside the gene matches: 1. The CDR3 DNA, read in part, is TGTGCCAGTGGGACTAGCGGCAATGAG. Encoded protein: CASGTSGNE. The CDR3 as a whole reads CASGTSGNEQFF.

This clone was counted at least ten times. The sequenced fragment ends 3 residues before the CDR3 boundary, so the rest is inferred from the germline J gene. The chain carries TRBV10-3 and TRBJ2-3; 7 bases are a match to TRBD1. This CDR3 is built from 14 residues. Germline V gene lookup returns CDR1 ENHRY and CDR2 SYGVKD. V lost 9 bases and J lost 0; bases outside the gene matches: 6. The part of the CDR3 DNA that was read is TGTGCCATTTGGGACAGAACTAGCACAGATACG. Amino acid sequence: CAIWDRTSTDT. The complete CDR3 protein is CAIWDRTSTDTQYF.

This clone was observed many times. CDR3 bases read: TGTGCCAGCACCTCCACCGGGGATCGGAGCGAG. It specifies CASTSTGDRSE. The whole CDR3 region reads CASTSTGDRSEQYF. This chain links TRBV28 with TRBJ2-7, with D possibly TRBD2 on 5 matching bases. Read data end 3 residues before the CDR3 end; the end is taken from the germline J gene. The V and J ends lost 7 bases and 6 bases respectively, with 19 bases between them. The CDR3 is 14 amino acids. The germline V gene encodes CDR1 MDHEN and CDR2 SYDVKM.

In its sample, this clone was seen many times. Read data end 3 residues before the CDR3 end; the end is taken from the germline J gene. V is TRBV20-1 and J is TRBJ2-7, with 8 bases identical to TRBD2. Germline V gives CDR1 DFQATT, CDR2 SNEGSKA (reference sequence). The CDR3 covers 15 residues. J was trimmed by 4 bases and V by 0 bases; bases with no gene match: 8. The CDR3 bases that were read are TGCAGTGCTAGAGATCTCGGGGGGGGCGGGTACGAG. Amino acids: CSARDLGGGGYE. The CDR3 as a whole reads CSARDLGGGGYEQYF.

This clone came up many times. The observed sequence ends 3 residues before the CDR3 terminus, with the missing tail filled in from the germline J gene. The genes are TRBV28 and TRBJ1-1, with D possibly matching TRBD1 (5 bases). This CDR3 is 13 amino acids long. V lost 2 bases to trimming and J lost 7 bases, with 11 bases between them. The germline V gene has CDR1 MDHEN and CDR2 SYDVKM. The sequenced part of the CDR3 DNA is TGTGCCAGCAGTTTAACGGGGGGGTATGAA. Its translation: CASSLTGGYE. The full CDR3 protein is CASSLTGGYEAFF.

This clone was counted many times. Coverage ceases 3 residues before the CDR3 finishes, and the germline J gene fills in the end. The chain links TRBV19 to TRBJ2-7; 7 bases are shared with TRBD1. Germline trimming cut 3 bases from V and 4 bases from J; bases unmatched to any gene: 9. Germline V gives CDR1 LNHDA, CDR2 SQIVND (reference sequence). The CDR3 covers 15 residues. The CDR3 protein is CASSMRRQGLYEQYF. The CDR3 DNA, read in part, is TGTGCCAGTAGTATGAGAAGACAGGGATTATACGAG.

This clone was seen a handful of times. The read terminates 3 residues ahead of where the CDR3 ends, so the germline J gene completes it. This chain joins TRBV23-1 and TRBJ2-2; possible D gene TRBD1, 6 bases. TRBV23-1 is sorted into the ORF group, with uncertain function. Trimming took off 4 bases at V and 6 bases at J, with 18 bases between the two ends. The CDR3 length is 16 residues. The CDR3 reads CASSRAPGEFAGELFF. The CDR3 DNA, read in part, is TGCGCCAGCAGTCGGGCCCCAGGGGAGTTCGCCGGGGAG.

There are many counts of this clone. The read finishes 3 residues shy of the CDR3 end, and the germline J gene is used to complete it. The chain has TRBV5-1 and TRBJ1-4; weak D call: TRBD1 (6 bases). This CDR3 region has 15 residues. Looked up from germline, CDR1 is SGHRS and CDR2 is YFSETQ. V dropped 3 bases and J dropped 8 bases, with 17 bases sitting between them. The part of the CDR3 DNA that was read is TGCGCCAGCAGCTCCCGTCAGGGGTTGGGAGAAAAA. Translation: CASSSRQGLGEK. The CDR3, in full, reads CASSSRQGLGEKLFF.

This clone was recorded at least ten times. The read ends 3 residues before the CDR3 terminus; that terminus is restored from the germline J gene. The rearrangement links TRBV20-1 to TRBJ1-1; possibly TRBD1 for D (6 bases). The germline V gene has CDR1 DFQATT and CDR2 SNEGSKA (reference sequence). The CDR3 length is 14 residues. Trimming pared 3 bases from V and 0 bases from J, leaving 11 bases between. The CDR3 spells CSASSGDMNTEAFF. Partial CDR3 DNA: TGCAGTGCTAGTTCAGGGGACATGAACACTGAA.

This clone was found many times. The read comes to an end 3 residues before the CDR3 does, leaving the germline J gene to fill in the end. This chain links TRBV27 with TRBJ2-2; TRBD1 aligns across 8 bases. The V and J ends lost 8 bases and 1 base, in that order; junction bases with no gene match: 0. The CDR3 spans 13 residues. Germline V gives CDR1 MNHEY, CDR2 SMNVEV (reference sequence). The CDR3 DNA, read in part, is TGTGCCAGCGGACAGGGGAACACCGGGGAG. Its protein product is CASGQGNTGE. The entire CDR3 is CASGQGNTGELFF.

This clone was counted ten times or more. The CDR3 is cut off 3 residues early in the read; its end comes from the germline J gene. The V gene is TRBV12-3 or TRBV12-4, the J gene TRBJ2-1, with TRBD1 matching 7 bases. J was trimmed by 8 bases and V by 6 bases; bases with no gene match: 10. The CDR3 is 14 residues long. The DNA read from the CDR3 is TGTGCCAGCAGCCCGACAGGGTTAAGTGATGAG. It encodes CASSPTGLSDE. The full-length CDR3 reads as CASSPTGLSDEQFF.

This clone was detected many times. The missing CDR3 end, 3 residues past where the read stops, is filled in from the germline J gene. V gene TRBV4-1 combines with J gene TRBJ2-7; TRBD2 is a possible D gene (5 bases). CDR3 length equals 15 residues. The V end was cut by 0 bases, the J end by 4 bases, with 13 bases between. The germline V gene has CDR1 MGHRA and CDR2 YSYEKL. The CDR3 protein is CASSQDRGTGYEQYF. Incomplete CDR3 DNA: TGCGCCAGCAGCCAAGATCGGGGTACCGGGTACGAG.

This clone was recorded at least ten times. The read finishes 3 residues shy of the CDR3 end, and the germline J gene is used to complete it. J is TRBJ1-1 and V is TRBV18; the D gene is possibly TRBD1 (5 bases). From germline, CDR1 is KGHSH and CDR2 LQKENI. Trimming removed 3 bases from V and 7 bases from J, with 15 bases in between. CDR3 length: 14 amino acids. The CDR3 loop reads CASSPIGSQGEAFF. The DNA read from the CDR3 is TGTGCCAGCTCACCCATTGGATCTCAGGGTGAA.

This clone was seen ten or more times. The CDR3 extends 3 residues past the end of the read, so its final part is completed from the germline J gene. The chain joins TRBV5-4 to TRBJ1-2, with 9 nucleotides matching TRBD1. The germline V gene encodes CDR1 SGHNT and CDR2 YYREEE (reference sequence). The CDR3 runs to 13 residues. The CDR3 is CASSLGQGVDYTF. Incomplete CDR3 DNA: TGTGCCAGCAGCTTGGGACAGGGGGTAGAC.

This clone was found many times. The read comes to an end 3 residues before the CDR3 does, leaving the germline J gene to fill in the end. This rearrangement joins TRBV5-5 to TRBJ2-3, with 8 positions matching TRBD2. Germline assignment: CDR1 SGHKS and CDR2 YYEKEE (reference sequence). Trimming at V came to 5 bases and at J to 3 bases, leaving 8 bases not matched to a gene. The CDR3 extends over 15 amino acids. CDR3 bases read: TGTGCCAGCAGTACTGACGGGGGGGTAACAGATACG. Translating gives CASSTDGGVTDT. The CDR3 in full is CASSTDGGVTDTQYF. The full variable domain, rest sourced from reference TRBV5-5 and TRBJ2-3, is DAGVTQSPTHLIKTRGQQVTLRCSPISGHKSVSWYQQVLGQGPQFIFQYYEKEERGRGNFPDRFSARQFPNYSSELNVNALLLGDSALYLCASSTDGGVTDTQYFGPGTRLTVL.

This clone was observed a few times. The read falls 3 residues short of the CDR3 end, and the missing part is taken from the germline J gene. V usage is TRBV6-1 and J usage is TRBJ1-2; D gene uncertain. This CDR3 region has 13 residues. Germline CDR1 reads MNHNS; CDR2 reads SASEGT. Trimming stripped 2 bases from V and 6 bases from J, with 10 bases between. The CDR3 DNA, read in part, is TGTGCCAGCAGTGAAAGGCGGGGAAATGGC. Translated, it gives CASSERRGNG. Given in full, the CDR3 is CASSERRGNGYTF.

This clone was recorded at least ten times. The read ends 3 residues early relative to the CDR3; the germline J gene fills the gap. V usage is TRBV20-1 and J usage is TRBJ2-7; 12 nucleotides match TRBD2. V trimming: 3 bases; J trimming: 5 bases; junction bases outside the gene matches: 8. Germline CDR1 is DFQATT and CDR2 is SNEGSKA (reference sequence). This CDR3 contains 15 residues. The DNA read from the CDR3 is TGCAGTGCTAGGGCTAGACTAGCGGGAGACGACGAG. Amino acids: CSARARLAGDDE. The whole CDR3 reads CSARARLAGDDEQYF.

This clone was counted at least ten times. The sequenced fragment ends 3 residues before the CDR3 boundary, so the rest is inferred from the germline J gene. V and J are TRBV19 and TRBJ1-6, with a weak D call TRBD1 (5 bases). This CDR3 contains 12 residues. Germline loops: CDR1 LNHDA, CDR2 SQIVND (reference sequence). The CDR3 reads CASSSWGGSLHF. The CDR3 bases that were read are TGTGCCAGTAGTAGTTGGGGGGGATCC.

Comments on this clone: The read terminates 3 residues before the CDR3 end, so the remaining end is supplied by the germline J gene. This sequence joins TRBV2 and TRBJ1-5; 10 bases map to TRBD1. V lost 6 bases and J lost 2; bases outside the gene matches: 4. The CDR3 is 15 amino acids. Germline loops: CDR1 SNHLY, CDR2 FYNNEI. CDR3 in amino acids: CASRTGGRGNQPQHF. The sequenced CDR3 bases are TGTGCCAGCAGGACAGGGGGCAGGGGCAATCAGCCC.

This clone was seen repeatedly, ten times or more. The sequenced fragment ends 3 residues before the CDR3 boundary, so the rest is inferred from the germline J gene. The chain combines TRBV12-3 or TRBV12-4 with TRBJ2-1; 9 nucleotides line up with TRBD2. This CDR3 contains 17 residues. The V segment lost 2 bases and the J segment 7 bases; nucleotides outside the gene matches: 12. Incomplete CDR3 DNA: TGTGCCAGCAGTTTAAACCCGGAACTAGCGGGCCTAAATGAG. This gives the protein CASSLNPELAGLNE. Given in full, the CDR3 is CASSLNPELAGLNEQFF.